The 25 T cell receptor beta chains below were found in one sample sequenced in a study of cytomegalovirus exposure and HLA in healthy donors. The PCR had 60 Vbeta and 13 Jbeta primers. TCRdb's table, derived via immunoSEQ multiplex PCR, lists solely in-frame clones and lacks some. The sample holds approximately 110,000 clones, 79% seen once. Specimen: PBMCs. The receptors originated from a woman between 40 and 50 years old in good health and CMV-seronegative.

This chain uses TRBV5-6 with TRBJ2-3; D gene ambiguous. In germline, CDR1 is SGHDT, CDR2 YYEEEE. This CDR3 spans 16 amino acids. Trimming shortened V by 2 bases and J by 0 bases, and 13 bases separated the two germline ends. The DNA for the CDR3 is TGTGCCAGCAGCTTACCAACCTATTCTAGCACAGATACGCAGTATTTT. Protein product: CASSLPTYSSTDTQYF.

This chain links TRBV29-1 with TRBJ1-1, with D unresolved. This CDR3 spans 13 amino acids. Per the germline V gene, CDR1 is SQVTM and CDR2 is ANQGSEA. Deletions cut 5 bases from V and 2 bases from J, with 12 bases between. CDR3 sequence: CSVSVSPNTEAFF. The CDR3 DNA reads TGCAGCGTTTCAGTGTCCCCTAACACTGAAGCTTTCTTT.

This clone was counted a few times. This chain connects TRBV2 to TRBJ2-5, with 7 bases lining up with TRBD2. V was pared by 1 base and J by 4 bases, with 6 bases of the junction left unmatched. The CDR3 runs to 15 residues. Per germline, CDR1 SNHLY and CDR2 FYNNEI. In DNA, the CDR3 is TGTGCCAGCAGTGAAGGGACTAGAGCCCGAGAGACCCAGTACTTC. Protein sequence: CASSEGTRARETQYF.

As concerns this clone: Other DNA sequences in the sample encode the same CDR3. The chain recombines TRBV18 with TRBJ2-7; the match to TRBD1 covers 7 bases. Germline V gene lookup returns CDR1 KGHSH and CDR2 LQKENI. With 2 bases clipped from V and 5 bases from J, the junction kept 0 bases outside the gene matches. The CDR3 has 12 amino acids. In nucleotides, the CDR3 is TGTGCCAGCTCACCAACAGGGGACGAGCAGTACTTC. It encodes CASSPTGDEQYF.

This clone was found a few times. The CDR3 reads CASSFTETQYF. DNA for the CDR3: TGTGCCAGCAGTTTTACTGAGACCCAGTACTTC. The rearrangement links TRBV28 to TRBJ2-5; no clear D. The CDR3 consists of 11 residues. CDR1 and CDR2 (germline): MDHEN, SYDVKM. V shed 3 bases and J shed 5 bases, with 4 bases lying between them.

This clone was detected only a few times. The rearrangement links TRBV5-5 to TRBJ2-1, with D possibly TRBD2 on 6 matching bases. Germline values: CDR1 SGHKS, CDR2 YYEKEE (reference sequence). The V end lost 4 bases, the J end lost 6 bases, and 11 bases lay between the germline ends. The CDR3 loop spans 13 amino acids. The DNA for the CDR3 is TGTGCCAGCAGCCGGGAGACCGTCAATGAGCAGTTCTTC. Translating it yields CASSRETVNEQFF.

This clone was counted once. V gene TRBV7-2 combines with J gene TRBJ2-5; TRBD2 is a possible D gene (6 bases). There are 13 residues in the CDR3. Germline lookup yields CDR1 SGHTA and CDR2 FQGNSA. V was pared by 5 bases and J by 7 bases, with 14 bases between. CDR3 sequence reads: CASSRDLAGTQYF. The CDR3 DNA sequence: TGTGCCAGCAGCCGGGACTTGGCGGGGACCCAGTACTTC.

The rearrangement links TRBV28 to TRBJ1-3; D may be TRBD1 (5 bases). The length of the CDR3 is 15 residues. The germline CDR1 and CDR2 sequences are MDHEN and SYDVKM. V shed 2 bases and J shed 0 bases, with 8 bases lying between them. The CDR3 DNA sequence: TGTGCCAGCAGTTTAATACAGGACTCTGGAAACACCATATATTTT. Translated, it gives CASSLIQDSGNTIYF. Supplemented by reference TRBV28 and TRBJ1-3, the full variable domain reads DVKVTQSSRYLVKRTGEKVFLECVQDMDHENMFWYRQDPGLGLRLIYFSYDVKMKEKGDIPEGYSVSREKKERFSLILESASTNQTSMYLCASSLIQDSGNTIYFGEGSWLTVV.

The V and J genes are TRBV6-1 and TRBJ1-2; the D gene is possibly TRBD1 (5 bases). V was cut by 1 base and J by 8 bases, with 11 bases left in between. This CDR3 has 13 amino acids. CDR1 MNHNS and CDR2 SASEGT come from the germline V gene. The CDR3 is CASSEVGRVGYTF. In nucleotides, the CDR3 is TGTGCCAGCAGTGAAGTAGGCAGGGTAGGCTACACCTTC.

V usage is TRBV29-1 and J usage is TRBJ2-5, with TRBD2 identical over 10 bases. The better agreement between TRBJ2-7 and the DNA end casts doubt on the J call. The V gene's germline CDR1 is SQVTM and CDR2 ANQGSEA. The CDR3 runs to 15 residues. The CDR3 loop reads CSVQLAGAHPYEQYF. In DNA form, the CDR3 reads TGCAGCGTCCAGCTAGCGGGGGCCCATCCCTACGAGCAGTACTTC.

This clone appeared once. The chain recombines TRBV9 with TRBJ2-1; 11 bases match TRBD2. Trimming took 3 bases from V and 0 from J; bases not matched to a gene: 5. Germline V gives CDR1 SGDLS, CDR2 YYNGEE. This CDR3 has 17 residues. Here the CDR3 reads CASSERLAGRSYNEQFF. DNA of the CDR3: TGTGCCAGCAGCGAGCGACTAGCGGGACGCTCCTACAATGAGCAGTTCTTC.

Only a few counts were recorded for this clone. The CDR3 DNA is TGTGCCAGCAGCTACGGGAGGGACGGCTACGAGCAGTACTTC. Residues: CASSYGRDGYEQYF. The V call is TRBV6-5, the J call TRBJ2-7, with 8 bases identical to TRBD2. Germline-derived CDR1 and CDR2 are MNHEY and SVGAGI. The length of the CDR3 is 14 residues. Unmatched junction bases numbered 7, after V lost 6 bases and J lost 3 bases.

This clone was seen a few times. CDR3 in DNA: TGTGCCTGGACGAAGAGCCCCAATCAGCCCCAGCATTTT. Protein: CAWTKSPNQPQHF. The chain has TRBV30 and TRBJ1-5; D gene ambiguous. Germline V gene lookup returns CDR1 GTSNPN and CDR2 SVGIG (reference sequence). The CDR3 has 13 residues. V lost 4 bases to trimming and J lost 3 bases, with 10 bases between them.

This clone has only a few counts. The chain employs TRBV7-8 and TRBJ2-7; TRBD2 is a possible D gene (5 bases). V dropped 3 bases and J dropped 6 bases, with 12 bases sitting between them. This CDR3 region has 13 residues. CDR1 is SGHVS, CDR2 FQNEAQ, per germline. CDR3 DNA sequence: TGTGCCAGCAGCTTTATCGGGGTCGGCGAGCAGTACTTC. Protein product: CASSFIGVGEQYF.

The V gene is TRBV10-1, the J gene TRBJ2-3; 9 positions agree with TRBD2. The CDR3 loop spans 16 amino acids. The V gene's germline CDR1 is WNHNN and CDR2 SYGVQD (reference sequence). V shed 2 bases, J shed 3 bases, and the junction held 6 bases outside the gene matches. CDR3 amino acids: CASSEASSGKTDTQYF. CDR3 in DNA: TGCGCCAGCAGTGAGGCTTCTAGCGGGAAAACAGATACGCAGTATTTT.

As DNA, the CDR3 is TGTGCCAGCAGCTTAGACAGCCTAAGCTCCTACGAGCAGTACTTC. Amino acids: CASSLDSLSSYEQYF. This chain connects TRBV7-2 to TRBJ2-7; D unclear. Trimming removed 1 base from V and 0 bases from J, with 10 bases in between. Germline CDR1 and CDR2: SGHTA and FQGNSA. The CDR3 consists of 15 residues.

A few counts support this clone. This chain uses TRBV2 with TRBJ2-7; 8 bases align to TRBD1. The V and J ends lost 5 bases and 1 base, in that order; junction bases with no gene match: 10. The CDR3 sequence is 16 residues long. CDR1 and CDR2 from the germline V gene are SNHLY and FYNNEI. CDR3 in amino acids: CASSSGRQGASYEQYF. As DNA, the CDR3 is TGTGCCAGCAGTAGTGGTCGGCAGGGGGCATCCTACGAGCAGTACTTC.

This chain links TRBV18 with TRBJ1-2; 9 bases agree with TRBD1. V gave up 3 bases and J gave up 2 bases; unmatched junction bases: 4. Germline V gene lookup returns CDR1 KGHSH and CDR2 LQKENI. The length of the CDR3 is 15 residues. CDR3 sequence reads: CASSPRTGVNYGYTF. CDR3 bases: TGTGCCAGCTCACCCCGGACAGGGGTAAACTATGGCTACACCTTC.

The rearrangement uses TRBV19 and TRBJ2-7, with TRBD2 identical over 8 bases. In germline, CDR1 is LNHDA, CDR2 SQIVND (reference sequence). Unmatched junction bases numbered 6, after V lost 3 bases and J lost 2 bases. This CDR3 contains 15 residues. The CDR3 protein is CASSIVAGQTYEQYF. CDR3 nucleotides: TGTGCCAGTAGTATTGTAGCGGGGCAGACCTACGAGCAGTACTTC.

This clone was counted only a few times. This sample also contains other DNA sequences that code for the same CDR3. V gene TRBV6-1 combines with J gene TRBJ1-2, with a possible D match to TRBD1 (5 bases). The germline gives CDR1 MNHNS, CDR2 SASEGT. The CDR3 runs 13 residues. Trimming shortened V by 5 bases and J by 4 bases, and 11 bases separated the two germline ends. CDR3 DNA sequence: TGTGCCAGCAGTTCCCAGGGAACCTATGGCTACACCTTC. Amino acids: CASSSQGTYGYTF.

J is TRBJ2-3 and V is TRBV30, with TRBD2 matching over 8 bases. This CDR3 spans 14 amino acids. V lost 4 bases and J lost 1; bases outside the gene matches: 4. Germline V gene lookup returns CDR1 GTSNPN and CDR2 SVGIG (reference sequence). CDR3 sequence: CAWIPGGGTDTQYF. For the CDR3, the DNA is TGTGCCTGGATCCCGGGGGGGGGCACAGATACGCAGTATTTT.

The table lists this clone with a count of one. The V call is TRBV14, the J call TRBJ2-1; D perhaps matches TRBD2 (6 bases). The CDR3 length is 15 residues. Germline CDR1 reads SGHDN; CDR2 reads FVKESK. Trimming removed 5 bases from V and 1 base from J, with 12 bases in between. The CDR3 sequence is CASSEGLLSYNEQFF. CDR3 coding DNA: TGTGCCAGCAGCGAAGGACTATTATCCTACAATGAGCAGTTCTTC.

This sequence joins TRBV2 and TRBJ2-3; 9 bases agree with TRBD2. J gave up 5 bases and V 1 base, and 7 bases lay outside the gene matches. CDR1 SNHLY and CDR2 FYNNEI come from the germline V gene. The CDR3 is made up of 16 amino acids. The chain's CDR3 is CASSEGLAGPEDTQYF. CDR3 sequence (DNA): TGTGCCAGCAGTGAAGGCCTAGCGGGGCCAGAAGATACGCAGTATTTT.

In nucleotides, the CDR3 is TGTGCCAGCAGCGTAGATGGTGGGACAGGGGTCACAGATACGCAGTATTTT. The encoded protein is CASSVDGGTGVTDTQYF. This chain connects TRBV9 to TRBJ2-3; 10 bases map to TRBD1. Germline V CDR1 and CDR2: SGDLS, YYNGEE. The CDR3 loop spans 17 amino acids. Trimming took 0 bases from V and 2 from J; bases not matched to a gene: 6.

The chain is built from TRBV9 and TRBJ2-2; TRBD2 aligns across 9 bases. Unmatched junction bases numbered 13, after V lost 0 bases and J lost 10 bases. This CDR3 spans 17 amino acids. Germline CDR1 SGDLS, CDR2 YYNGEE. CDR3: CASSVADNSGRYEELFF. The CDR3 DNA reads as TGTGCCAGCAGCGTAGCTGATAATAGCGGGAGATATGAGGAGCTGTTTTTT.